This T cell receptor (beta chain) was recovered during a study of blood T cell repertoires in COVID-19. This CDR3 region has 13 residues. CDR1 and CDR2 from the germline V gene are SGHAT and FQNNGV. Losses at the gene ends were 5 bases for V and 9 bases for J; bases not matched to a gene: 2. Measured with immunoSEQ multiplex PCR; TCRdb has only the in-frame clones, and not every one. This sample has approximately 210,000 clones; around nine tenths occur once, and the top ten carry roughly 1.5%. The source is a man younger than 35 with active or convalescent COVID-19. This chain links TRBV11-2 with TRBJ2-7; 15 bases are a match to TRBD2. Input material: peripheral blood. This CDR3 is CASSPGLAGGQYF. DNA of the CDR3: TGTGCCAGCAGCCCGGGACTAGCGGGAGGGCAGTACTTC.